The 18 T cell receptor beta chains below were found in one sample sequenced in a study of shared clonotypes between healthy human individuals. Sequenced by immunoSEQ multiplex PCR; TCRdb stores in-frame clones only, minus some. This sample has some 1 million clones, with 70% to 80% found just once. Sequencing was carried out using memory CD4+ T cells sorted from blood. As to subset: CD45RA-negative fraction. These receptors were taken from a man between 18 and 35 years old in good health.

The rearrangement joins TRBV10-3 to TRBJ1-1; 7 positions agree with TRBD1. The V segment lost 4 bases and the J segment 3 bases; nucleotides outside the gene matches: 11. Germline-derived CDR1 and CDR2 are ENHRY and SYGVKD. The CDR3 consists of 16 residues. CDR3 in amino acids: CAISGYEGAEDTEAFF. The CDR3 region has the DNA TGTGCCATCAGTGGGTATGAGGGGGCAGAGGACACTGAAGCTTTCTTT.

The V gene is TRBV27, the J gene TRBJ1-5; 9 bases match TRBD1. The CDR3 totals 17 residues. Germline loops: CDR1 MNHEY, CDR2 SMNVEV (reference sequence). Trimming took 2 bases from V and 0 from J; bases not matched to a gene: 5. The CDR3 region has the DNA TGTGCCAGCAGTTTAAACACAGGGGGCAGTAGCAATCAGCCCCAGCATTTT. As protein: CASSLNTGGSSNQPQHF.

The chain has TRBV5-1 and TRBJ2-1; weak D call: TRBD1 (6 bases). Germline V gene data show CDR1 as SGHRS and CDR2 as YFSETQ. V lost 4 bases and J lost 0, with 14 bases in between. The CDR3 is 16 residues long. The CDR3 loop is CASSREGVSSYNEQFF. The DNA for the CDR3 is TGCGCCAGCAGCCGCGAGGGGGTGAGCTCCTACAATGAGCAGTTCTTC.

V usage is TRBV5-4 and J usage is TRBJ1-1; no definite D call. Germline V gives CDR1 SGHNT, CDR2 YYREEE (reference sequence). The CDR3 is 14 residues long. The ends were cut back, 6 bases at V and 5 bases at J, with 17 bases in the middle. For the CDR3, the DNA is TGTGCCAGCAAGGGCAGTGGGCGGGAGACTGAAGCTTTCTTT. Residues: CASKGSGRETEAFF.

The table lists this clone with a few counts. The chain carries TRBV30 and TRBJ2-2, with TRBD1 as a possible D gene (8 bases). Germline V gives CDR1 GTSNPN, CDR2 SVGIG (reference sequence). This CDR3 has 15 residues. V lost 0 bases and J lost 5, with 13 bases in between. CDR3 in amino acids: CAWSVQGGRTGELFF. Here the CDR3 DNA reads TGTGCCTGGAGTGTACAGGGGGGGAGAACCGGGGAGCTGTTTTTT.

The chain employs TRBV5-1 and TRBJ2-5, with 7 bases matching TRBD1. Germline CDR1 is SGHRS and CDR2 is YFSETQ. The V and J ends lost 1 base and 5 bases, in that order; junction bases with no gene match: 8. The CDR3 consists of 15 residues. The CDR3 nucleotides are TGCGCCAGCAGCTTGATAGGGGGCAGGGTGGAGACCCAGTACTTC. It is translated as CASSLIGGRVETQYF.

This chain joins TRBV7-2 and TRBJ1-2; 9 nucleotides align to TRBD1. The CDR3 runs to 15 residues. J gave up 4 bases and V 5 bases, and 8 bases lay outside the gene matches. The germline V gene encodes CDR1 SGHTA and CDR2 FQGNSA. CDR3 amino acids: CASSLNTGGVYGYTF. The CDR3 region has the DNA TGTGCCAGCAGCCTAAATACAGGGGGCGTCTATGGCTACACCTTC.

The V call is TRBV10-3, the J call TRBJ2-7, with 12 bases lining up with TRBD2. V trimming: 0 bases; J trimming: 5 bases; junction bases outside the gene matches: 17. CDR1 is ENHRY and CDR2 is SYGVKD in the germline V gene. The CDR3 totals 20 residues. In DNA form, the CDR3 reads TGTGCCATCAGTGAGTCGGAAATTTCCCGACTAGCGGGAGTTAGACACGAGCAGTACTTC. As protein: CAISESEISRLAGVRHEQYF.

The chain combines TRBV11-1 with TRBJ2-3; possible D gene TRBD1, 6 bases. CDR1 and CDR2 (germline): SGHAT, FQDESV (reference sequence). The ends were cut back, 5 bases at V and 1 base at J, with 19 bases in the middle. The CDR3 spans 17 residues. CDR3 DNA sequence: TGTGCCAGCAGCCTCAAATTTGGGGGCTGGGGCACAGATACGCAGTATTTT. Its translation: CASSLKFGGWGTDTQYF.

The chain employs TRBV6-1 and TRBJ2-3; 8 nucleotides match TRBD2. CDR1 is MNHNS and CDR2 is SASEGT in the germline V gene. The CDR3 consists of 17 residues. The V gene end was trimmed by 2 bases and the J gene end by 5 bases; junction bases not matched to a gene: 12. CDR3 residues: CASSEIGKREMRDTQYF. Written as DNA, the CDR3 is TGTGCCAGCAGTGAAATAGGAAAGCGGGAGATGCGAGATACGCAGTATTTT.

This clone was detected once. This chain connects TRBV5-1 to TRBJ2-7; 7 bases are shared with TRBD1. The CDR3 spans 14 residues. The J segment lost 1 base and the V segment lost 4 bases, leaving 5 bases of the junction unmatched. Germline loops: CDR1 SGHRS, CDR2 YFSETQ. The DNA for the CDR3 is TGCGCCAGCAGCCCGAACAGGGGTTCCTACGAGCAGTACTTC. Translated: CASSPNRGSYEQYF.

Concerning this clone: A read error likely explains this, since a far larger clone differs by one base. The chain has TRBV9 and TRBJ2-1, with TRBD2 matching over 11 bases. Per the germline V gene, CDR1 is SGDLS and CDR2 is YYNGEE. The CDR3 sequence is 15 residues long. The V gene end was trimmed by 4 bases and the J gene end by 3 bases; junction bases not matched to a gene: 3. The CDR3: CASSYGLAGYNEQFF. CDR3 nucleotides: TGTGCCAGCAGCTACGGACTAGCGGGCTACAATGAGCAGTTCTTC.

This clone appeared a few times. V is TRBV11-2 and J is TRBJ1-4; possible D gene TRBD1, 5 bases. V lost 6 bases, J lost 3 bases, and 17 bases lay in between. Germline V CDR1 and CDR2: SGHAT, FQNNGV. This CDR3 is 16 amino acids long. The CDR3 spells CASRPRAEGSNEKLFF. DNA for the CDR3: TGTGCCAGCAGACCCCGGGCGGAGGGGTCTAATGAAAAACTGTTTTTT.

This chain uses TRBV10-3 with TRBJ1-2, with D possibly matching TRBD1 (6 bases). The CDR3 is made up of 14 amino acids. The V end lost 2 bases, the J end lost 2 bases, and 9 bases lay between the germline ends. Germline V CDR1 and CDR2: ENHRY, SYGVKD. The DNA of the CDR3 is TGTGCCATCAGTGAGGGACAGTCGAACTATGGCTACACCTTC. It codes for CAISEGQSNYGYTF.

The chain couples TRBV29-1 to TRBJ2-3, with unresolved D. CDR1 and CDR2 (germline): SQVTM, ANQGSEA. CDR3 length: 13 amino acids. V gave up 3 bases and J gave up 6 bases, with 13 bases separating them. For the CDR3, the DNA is TGCAGCGTTGACCGCCAGGTCGGGGATACGCAGTATTTT. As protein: CSVDRQVGDTQYF.

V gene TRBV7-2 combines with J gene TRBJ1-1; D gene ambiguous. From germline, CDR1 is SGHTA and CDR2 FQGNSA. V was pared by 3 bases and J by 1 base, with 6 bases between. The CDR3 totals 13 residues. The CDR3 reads CASSFRRNTEAFF. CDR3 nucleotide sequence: TGTGCCAGCAGCTTCCGTAGGAACACTGAAGCTTTCTTT.

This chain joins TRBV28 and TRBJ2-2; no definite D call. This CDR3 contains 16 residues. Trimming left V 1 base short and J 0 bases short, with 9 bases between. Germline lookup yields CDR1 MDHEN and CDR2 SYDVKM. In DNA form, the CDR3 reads TGTGCCAGCAGTTTATTTGGAGCAGCGAACACCGGGGAGCTGTTTTTT. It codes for CASSLFGAANTGELFF.

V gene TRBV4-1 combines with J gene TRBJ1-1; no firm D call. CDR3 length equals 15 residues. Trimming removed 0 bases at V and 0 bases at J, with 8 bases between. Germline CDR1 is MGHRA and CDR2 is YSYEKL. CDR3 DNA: TGCGCCAGCAGCCAAGAGTGGGATTTGAACACTGAAGCTTTCTTT. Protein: CASSQEWDLNTEAFF.